A selection of T cell receptor beta chains follows, all from one sample in a study of blood T cell repertoires in COVID-19. Data came from immunoSEQ multiplex PCR; TCRdb stores just in-frame clones and leaves some out. The top ten hold about 9.7% of the sample, which has 50,000 to 70,000 clones, 75% to 95% seen once. Material: peripheral blood. The receptors here all came from a woman aged 80 or older with active COVID-19. CDR3s include the opening cysteine and the closing phenylalanine or tryptophan. A D gene is named only where the DNA matches it firmly. Size is stated for part of the rows, as once, few or many counts, or as a class when the clone is expanded.

DNA,CDR3,length,J,size,V,D
TGTGCCAGTAGCCTATCCCCGGGACACGCCACAGATACGCAGTATTTT,CASSLSPGHATDTQYF,16,TRBJ2-3,.,TRBV19,.
TGTGCCAGCAGCGTCCTGGCGGGGGGGGAGACCCAGTACTTC,CASSVLAGGETQYF,14,TRBJ2-5,.,TRBV28,TRBD2
TGTGCCAGCAGCCCAAGTATAGGGGTCAACACCGGGGAGCTGTTTTTT,CASSPSIGVNTGELFF,16,TRBJ2-2,.,TRBV11-2,.
TGTGCCAGCAGCTTCGGCAGGGGCCAGAGGCACTACAATGAGCAGTTCTTC,CASSFGRGQRHYNEQFF,17,TRBJ2-1,.,TRBV5-6,.
TGCGCCAGCAGCTTGGAGGTGTCTAGCGGAGGATACGAGCAGTACTTC,CASSLEVSSGGYEQYF,16,TRBJ2-7,.,TRBV5-1,TRBD2
TGTGCCAGCGGGACTACGGTCCAAGAGACCCAGTACTTC,CASGTTVQETQYF,13,TRBJ2-5,.,TRBV16,TRBD2
TGTGCCACCAGTGATTCGGGTTCTTCTGGAAACACCATATATTTT,CATSDSGSSGNTIYF,15,TRBJ1-3,few,TRBV24-1,.
TGCGCCAGCAGCGGGCTCCCCGGGAACACTGAAGCTTTCTTT,CASSGLPGNTEAFF,14,TRBJ1-1,.,TRBV5-1,.
TGTGCCAGCTCACCGGCAGGGGGCGGGACAGGGGTCGAGCAGTACTTC,CASSPAGGGTGVEQYF,16,TRBJ2-7,once,TRBV18,TRBD1
TGTGCCAGCAGCCAAGGCCAGGGGAGCGGGGGGAAGCAAGAGACCCAGTACTTC,CASSQGQGSGGKQETQYF,18,TRBJ2-5,.,TRBV4-2,TRBD2
TGCAGCGTAGGGGACAGGGCTATAACCGGGGAGCTGTTTTTT,CSVGDRAITGELFF,14,TRBJ2-2,.,TRBV29-1,TRBD1
TGTGCCAGCAGCGTAGCAGGGTGGGGACAGGCGGGGCAGTTCTTC,CASSVAGWGQAGQFF,15,TRBJ2-1,.,TRBV9,TRBD1
TGTGCCAGCAGCCTAACTTCCGGGACTAGTGCATACAATGAGCAGTTCTTC,CASSLTSGTSAYNEQFF,17,TRBJ2-1,.,TRBV7-7,TRBD2
TGTGCCAGCAATAGAGCTAGCGCCTCCTACGAGCAGTACTTC,CASNRASASYEQYF,14,TRBJ2-7,.,TRBV28,.
TGTGCCAGTAGTATGACACTCCATACGCAGTATTTT,CASSMTLHTQYF,12,TRBJ2-3,.,TRBV19,.
TGTGCCAGTAGTCGGTCGGGGGGTAACTATGGCTACACCTTC,CASSRSGGNYGYTF,14,TRBJ1-2,.,TRBV19,.
TGTGCCAGCAGCCAAGAATGGGCAGGGGAGCGGGAGCAGTACTTC,CASSQEWAGEREQYF,15,TRBJ2-7,.,TRBV3-1/TRBV3-2,.
TGTGCCAGCAGTTTAGAGGGACAGGAGTGGTACTTC,CASSLEGQEWYF,12,TRBJ2-7,.,TRBV12-3/TRBV12-4,TRBD1
TGCGCCAGCAGCCCCTGGGGGGGGGCGGGGGATACGCAGTATTTT,CASSPWGGAGDTQYF,15,TRBJ2-3,.,TRBV5-1,.
TGTGCCAGCAGTTTCAGCGGGGGGCCCAGGACAGATACGCAGTATTTT,CASSFSGGPRTDTQYF,16,TRBJ2-3,.,TRBV7-8,TRBD2
TGTGCCACCAGCAGAGACAGGGGTAGCACAGATACGCAGTATTTT,CATSRDRGSTDTQYF,15,TRBJ2-3,few,TRBV15,.
TGTGCCAGTAGTACCCCAGGGAGGCGACAGCCCCAGCATTTT,CASSTPGRRQPQHF,14,TRBJ1-5,.,TRBV19,.
TGCGCCAGCAGCTTGATGCCTAGCGGGAGAAGGAACACCGGGGAGCTGTTTTTT,CASSLMPSGRRNTGELFF,18,TRBJ2-2,once,TRBV5-1,TRBD2
TGTGCCAGCAGTTCTCCCCCAGGAGGAGACAATGAGCAGTTCTTC,CASSSPPGGDNEQFF,15,TRBJ2-1,.,TRBV28,.
TGTGCCAGCAGCCCGGACAGCTCCTACGAGCAGTACTTC,CASSPDSSYEQYF,13,TRBJ2-7,.,TRBV7-9,.
TGTGCCAGCAGCCAGGGGACAGGCGGGGTCAATCAGCCCCAGCATTTT,CASSQGTGGVNQPQHF,16,TRBJ1-5,few,TRBV3-1/TRBV3-2,TRBD1
TGTGCCAGCAGCCGGACAGGGGGTCTTGGGAGTGAAAAACTGTTTTTT,CASSRTGGLGSEKLFF,16,TRBJ1-4,.,TRBV7-9,TRBD1
TGTGCCACCAGCAGGGGCGACAGAGATCAGCCCCAGCATTTT,CATSRGDRDQPQHF,14,TRBJ1-5,.,TRBV15,.
TGTGCCAGCAGCGGGTTTACAGGGAGTTGGAATGAGCAGTTCTTC,CASSGFTGSWNEQFF,15,TRBJ2-1,.,TRBV9,.
TGTGCCAGCAGCTCGACAGGGGTGATGACAGATACGCAGTATTTT,CASSSTGVMTDTQYF,15,TRBJ2-3,.,TRBV7-9,TRBD1
TGCGCCAGCAGCTGGGAAACAGGGCTCTCCTACAATGAGCAGTTCTTC,CASSWETGLSYNEQFF,16,TRBJ2-1,.,TRBV5-1,.
TGTGCCAGCATCGAGGGACTGGTCCAAGAGACCCAGTACTTC,CASIEGLVQETQYF,14,TRBJ2-5,.,TRBV2,.
TGTGCCAGCAGCTTAGCGGGGGATAAGGAGACCCAGTACTTC,CASSLAGDKETQYF,14,TRBJ2-5,.,TRBV5-6,TRBD2
TGTGCCAGTACCTGGGGGGAGGGGAACACTGAAGCTTTCTTT,CASTWGEGNTEAFF,14,TRBJ1-1,.,TRBV19,.
TGTGCCAGCAGTTTACACGGGACAGGGGGAGGGGGCGAGCAGTACTTC,CASSLHGTGGGGEQYF,16,TRBJ2-7,.,TRBV28,TRBD1
TGCGCCAGCAGCTTGTTCCGAAGAGGCAATCAGCCCCAGCATTTT,CASSLFRRGNQPQHF,15,TRBJ1-5,once,TRBV5-1,.
TGTGCCATCAGTGAGTCTCCACTAGCGGGAGCTTACGAGCAGTACTTC,CAISESPLAGAYEQYF,16,TRBJ2-7,few,TRBV10-3,TRBD2
TGTGCCAGCAGCTCGGGACTAGCGGGGGGAGGGGAGACCCAGTACTTC,CASSSGLAGGGETQYF,16,TRBJ2-5,.,TRBV5-4,TRBD2
TGTGCCAGCAGCCCTCGCGGGGGGACCTACAATGAGCAGTTCTTC,CASSPRGGTYNEQFF,15,TRBJ2-1,.,TRBV11-3,TRBD2
TGTGCCAGCAGCTTAAATCCCCCGGGAACTAACTATGGCTACACCTTC,CASSLNPPGTNYGYTF,16,TRBJ1-2,.,TRBV7-2,.
TGTGCCAGCACGGGGAGTACTGAAGCTTTCTTT,CASTGSTEAFF,11,TRBJ1-1,.,TRBV6-5,.
TGTGCCACCAGTTTTTCCAGGGGCACAGATACGCAGTATTTT,CATSFSRGTDTQYF,14,TRBJ2-3,few,TRBV15,.
TGTGCCAGCAGTTATGGACAGCGCGATCAGCCCCAGCATTTT,CASSYGQRDQPQHF,14,TRBJ1-5,.,TRBV27,.
TGTGCCAGCAGCCCTAGGTGGCTTCGGGACAGGCATAATTCACCCCTCCACTTT,CASSPRWLRDRHNSPLHF,18,TRBJ1-6,few,TRBV7-8,TRBD1
TGTGCCAGCAAGATTGGCCCACTAGCGGGAATGTACACCGGGGAGCTGTTTTTT,CASKIGPLAGMYTGELFF,18,TRBJ2-2,once,TRBV27,TRBD2
TGTGCCAGCAGTTCCCTCCTTCCAGATACGCAGTATTTT,CASSSLLPDTQYF,13,TRBJ2-3,.,TRBV12-3/TRBV12-4,.